This note documents a single T cell receptor beta chain sequence. Its cognate antigen is unknown. Every CD8+ T cell subset underwent triplicate sorting at more than 250,000 cells apiece. This sample is part of a study of CXCR3-negative and CXCR3-positive naive CD8 T cells. Looking at the study overall: Cumulative TRB read yield was some 140 million, averaging about 1.5 +/- 0.3 million per library. General study findings and limits: Researchers report that CXCR3-positive naive cells carry more hydrophobic TRB CDR3s than CXCR3-negative naive cells. In both naive subsets diversity was comparably high, whereas memory CD8+ cells showed much lower diversity.

TRB cDNA was prepared as libraries by UMI-labeled 5' RACE. TCRdb re-analyzed the 5' RACE reads; it lists each CDR3 protein once, without DNA. This repertoire includes about 130,000 distinct CDR3 sequences. This TCR was sampled from a human donor in good health. Some clones in this sample may be carry-over from other donors' samples. The sample was naive CXCR3- CD8+ T cells from blood. Subset meaning: CD45RO-CCR7+CD27+CD95- naive CD8+ T cells lacking CXCR3 (TNR3-).

The CDR3 region is CASSLGLSGGSYNEQFF. This rearrangement joins TRBV11-2 to TRBJ2-1; the D call from TCRdb, TRBD1, cannot be confirmed without DNA. CDR1 is SGHAT and CDR2 is FQNNGV in the germline V gene. This CDR3 is built from 17 residues. Based on the CDR3 plus reference TRBV11-2 and TRBJ2-1, the full variable domain is EAGVAQSPRYKIIEKRQSVAFWCNPISGHATLYWYQQILGQGPKLLIQFQNNGVVDDSQLPKDRFSAERLKGVDSTLKIQPAKLEDSAVYLCASSLGLSGGSYNEQFFGPGTRLTVL.